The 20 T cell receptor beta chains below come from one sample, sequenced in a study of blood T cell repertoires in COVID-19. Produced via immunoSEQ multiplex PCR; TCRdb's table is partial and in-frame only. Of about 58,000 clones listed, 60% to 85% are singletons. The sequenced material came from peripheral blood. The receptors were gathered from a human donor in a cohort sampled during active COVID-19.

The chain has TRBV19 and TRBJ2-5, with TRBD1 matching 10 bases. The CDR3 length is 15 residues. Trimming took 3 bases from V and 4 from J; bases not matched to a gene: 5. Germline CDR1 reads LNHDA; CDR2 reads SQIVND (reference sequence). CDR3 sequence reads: CASSILGTGAETQYF. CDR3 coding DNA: TGTGCCAGTAGTATCCTTGGGACAGGGGCAGAGACCCAGTACTTC.

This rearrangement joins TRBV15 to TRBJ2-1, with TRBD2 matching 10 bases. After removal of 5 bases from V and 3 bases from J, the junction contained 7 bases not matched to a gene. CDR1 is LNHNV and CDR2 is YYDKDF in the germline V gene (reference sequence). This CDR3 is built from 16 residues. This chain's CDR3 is CATSGLTSGVYNEQFF. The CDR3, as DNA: TGTGCCACCAGCGGACTTACTAGCGGGGTCTACAATGAGCAGTTCTTC.

The CDR3 reads CASSPEGGRNSPLHF. As DNA, the CDR3 is TGTGCCAGCAGCCCGGAAGGGGGCCGGAATTCACCCCTCCACTTT. The chain has TRBV7-6 and TRBJ1-6; 7 bases fit TRBD1. The CDR3 runs 15 residues. V lost 5 bases and J lost 7; bases outside the gene matches: 8. The germline CDR1 and CDR2 sequences are SGHVS and FNYEAQ.

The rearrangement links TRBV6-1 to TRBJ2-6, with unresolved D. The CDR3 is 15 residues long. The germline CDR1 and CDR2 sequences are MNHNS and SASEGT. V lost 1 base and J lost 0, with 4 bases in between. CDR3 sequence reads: CASSEGGSGANVLTF. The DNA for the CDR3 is TGTGCCAGCAGTGAAGGAGGCTCTGGGGCCAACGTCCTGACTTTC.

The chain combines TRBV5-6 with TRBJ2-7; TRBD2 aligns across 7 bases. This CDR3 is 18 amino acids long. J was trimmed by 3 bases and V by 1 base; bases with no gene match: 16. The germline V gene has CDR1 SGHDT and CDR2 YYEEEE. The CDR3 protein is CASSLYGFGGSGLYEQYF. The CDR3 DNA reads TGTGCCAGCAGCTTGTATGGTTTCGGCGGGAGCGGACTCTACGAGCAGTACTTC. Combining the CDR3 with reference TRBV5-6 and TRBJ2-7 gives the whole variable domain DAGVTQSPTHLIKTRGQQVTLRCSPKSGHDTVSWYQQALGQGPQFIFQYYEEEERQRGNFPDRFSGHQFPNYSSELNVNALLLGDSALYLCASSLYGFGGSGLYEQYFGPGTRLTVT.

Written as DNA, the CDR3 is TGTGCCAGCAGTGAATACACGGGTGGGGAAAAACTGTTTTTT. This sequence encodes CASSEYTGGEKLFF. The V call is TRBV25-1, the J call TRBJ1-4; D is unresolved. This CDR3 has 14 residues. Between the trimmed V and J ends, which lost 0 bases and 8 bases, there was a span of 10 bases. Per the germline V gene, CDR1 is MGHDK and CDR2 is SYGVNS.

This chain's CDR3 is CASSYFDRERETQYF. Written as DNA, the CDR3 is TGTGCCAGCAGCTACTTTGACAGGGAGCGGGAGACCCAGTACTTC. The rearrangement joins TRBV5-6 to TRBJ2-5; 7 nucleotides line up with TRBD1. CDR1 SGHDT and CDR2 YYEEEE come from the germline V gene. The V and J ends lost 3 bases and 5 bases, in that order; junction bases with no gene match: 10. The CDR3 spans 15 residues.

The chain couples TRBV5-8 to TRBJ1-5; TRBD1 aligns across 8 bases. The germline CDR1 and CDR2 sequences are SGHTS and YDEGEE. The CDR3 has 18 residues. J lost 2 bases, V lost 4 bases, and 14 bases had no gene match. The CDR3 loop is CASSRDRGWTLRNQPQHF. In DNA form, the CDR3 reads TGTGCCAGCAGCCGAGACAGGGGTTGGACCCTTCGCAATCAGCCCCAGCATTTT.

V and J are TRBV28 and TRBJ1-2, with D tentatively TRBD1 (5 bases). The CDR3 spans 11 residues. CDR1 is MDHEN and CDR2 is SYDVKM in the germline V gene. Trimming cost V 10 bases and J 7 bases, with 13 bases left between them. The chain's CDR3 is CAIRRGRGYTF. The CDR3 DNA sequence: TGTGCCATACGGAGGGGCCGTGGCTACACCTTC.

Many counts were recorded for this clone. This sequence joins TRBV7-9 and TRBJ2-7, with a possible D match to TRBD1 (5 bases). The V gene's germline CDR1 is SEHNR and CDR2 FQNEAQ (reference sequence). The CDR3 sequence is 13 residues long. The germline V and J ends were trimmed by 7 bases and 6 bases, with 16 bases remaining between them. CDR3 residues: CASTPPATAEQYF. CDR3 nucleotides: TGTGCCAGCACCCCCCCCGCGACAGCCGAGCAGTACTTC.

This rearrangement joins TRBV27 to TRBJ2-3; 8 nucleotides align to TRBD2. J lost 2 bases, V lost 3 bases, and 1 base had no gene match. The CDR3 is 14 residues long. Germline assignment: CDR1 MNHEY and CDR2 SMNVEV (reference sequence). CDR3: CASSLRGVTDTQYF. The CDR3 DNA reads TGTGCCAGCAGTTTGCGGGGGGTCACAGATACGCAGTATTTT.

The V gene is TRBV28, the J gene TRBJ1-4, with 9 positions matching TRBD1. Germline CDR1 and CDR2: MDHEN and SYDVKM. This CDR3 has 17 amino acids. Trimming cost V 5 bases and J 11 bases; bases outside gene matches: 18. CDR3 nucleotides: TGTGCCAGCAGTAACCCAGAACCGGGACAGGGATGGGGGAAACTGTTTTTT. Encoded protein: CASSNPEPGQGWGKLFF.

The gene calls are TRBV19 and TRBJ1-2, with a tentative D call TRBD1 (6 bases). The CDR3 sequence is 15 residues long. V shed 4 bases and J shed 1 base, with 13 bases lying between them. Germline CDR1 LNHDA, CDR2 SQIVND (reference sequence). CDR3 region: CASSTTDSFNYGYTF. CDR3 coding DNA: TGTGCCAGTAGTACGACGGACAGTTTTAACTATGGCTACACCTTC.

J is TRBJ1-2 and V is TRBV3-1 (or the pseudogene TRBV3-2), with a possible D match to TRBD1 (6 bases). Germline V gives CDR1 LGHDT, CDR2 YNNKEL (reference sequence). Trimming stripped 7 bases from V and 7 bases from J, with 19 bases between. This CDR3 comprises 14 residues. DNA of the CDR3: TGTGCCAGCAAGGAGAACAGGGACGGGGTTGGCTACACCTTC. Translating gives CASKENRDGVGYTF.

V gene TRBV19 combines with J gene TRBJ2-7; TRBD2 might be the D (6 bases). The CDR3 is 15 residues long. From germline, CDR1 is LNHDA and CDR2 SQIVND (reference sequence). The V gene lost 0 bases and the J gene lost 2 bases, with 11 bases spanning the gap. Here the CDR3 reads CASSIDAGSPYEQYF. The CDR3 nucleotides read TGTGCCAGTAGTATAGACGCGGGATCCCCCTACGAGCAGTACTTC.

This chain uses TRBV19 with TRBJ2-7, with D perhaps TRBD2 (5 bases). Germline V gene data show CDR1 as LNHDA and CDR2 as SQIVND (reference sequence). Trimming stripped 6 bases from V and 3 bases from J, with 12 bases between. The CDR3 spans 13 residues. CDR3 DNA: TGTGCCAGTAGCACCCGGACTCACTACGAGCAGTACTTC. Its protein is CASSTRTHYEQYF.

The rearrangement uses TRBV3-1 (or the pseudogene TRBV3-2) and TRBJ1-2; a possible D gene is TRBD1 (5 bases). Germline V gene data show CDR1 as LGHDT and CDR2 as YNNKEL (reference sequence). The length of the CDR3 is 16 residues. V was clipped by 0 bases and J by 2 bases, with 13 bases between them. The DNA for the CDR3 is TGTGCCAGCAGCCAAGATCTTCGGGGGACCAACTATGGCTACACCTTC. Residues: CASSQDLRGTNYGYTF.

CDR3 sequence reads: CASRNYRGTYPEAFF. DNA for the CDR3: TGTGCCAGCAGAAACTACCGGGGGACGTACCCTGAAGCTTTCTTT. This chain joins TRBV21-1 and TRBJ1-1. TRBV21-1 counts as a pseudogene. CDR3 length equals 15 residues.

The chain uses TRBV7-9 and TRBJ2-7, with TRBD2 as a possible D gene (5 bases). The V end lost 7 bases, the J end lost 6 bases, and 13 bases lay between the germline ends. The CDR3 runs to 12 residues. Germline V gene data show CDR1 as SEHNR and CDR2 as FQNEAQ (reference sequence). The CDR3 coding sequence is TGTGCCAGCACCACGGACTCACGCGAGCAGTACTTC. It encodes CASTTDSREQYF.

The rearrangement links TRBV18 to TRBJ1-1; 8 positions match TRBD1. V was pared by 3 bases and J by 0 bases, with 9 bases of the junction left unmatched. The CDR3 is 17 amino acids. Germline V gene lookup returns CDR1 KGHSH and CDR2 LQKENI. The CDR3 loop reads CASSPDAAGGMNTEAFF. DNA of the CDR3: TGTGCCAGCTCACCTGATGCGGCAGGGGGCATGAACACTGAAGCTTTCTTT.